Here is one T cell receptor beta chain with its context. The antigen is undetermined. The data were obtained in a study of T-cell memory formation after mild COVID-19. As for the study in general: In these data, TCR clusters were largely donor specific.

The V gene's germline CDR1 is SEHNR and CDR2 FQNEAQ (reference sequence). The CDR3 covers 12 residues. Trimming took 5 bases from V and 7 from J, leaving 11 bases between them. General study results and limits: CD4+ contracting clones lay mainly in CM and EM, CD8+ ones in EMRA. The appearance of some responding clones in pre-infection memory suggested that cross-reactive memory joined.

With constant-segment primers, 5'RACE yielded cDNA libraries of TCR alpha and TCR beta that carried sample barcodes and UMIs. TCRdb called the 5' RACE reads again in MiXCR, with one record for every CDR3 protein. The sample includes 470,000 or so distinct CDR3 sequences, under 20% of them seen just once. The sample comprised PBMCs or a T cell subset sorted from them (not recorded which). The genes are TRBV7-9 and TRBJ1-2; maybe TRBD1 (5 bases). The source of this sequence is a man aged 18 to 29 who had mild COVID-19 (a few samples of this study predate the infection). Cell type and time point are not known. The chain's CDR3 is CASSPGTFGYTF. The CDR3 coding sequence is TGTGCCAGCAGCCCGGGGACTTTTGGCTACACCTTC.